The T cell receptor (beta chain) described here comes from a study of blood T cell repertoires in COVID-19. From germline, CDR1 is SGHTA and CDR2 FQGTGA. This CDR3 spans 16 amino acids. Trimming cost V 3 bases and J 9 bases, with 18 bases left between them. Participant-given clinical history determined each cohort assignment. Data came from immunoSEQ multiplex PCR; TCRdb stores just in-frame clones and leaves some out. Among 200,000 to 250,000 clones listed, 86% were seen once. The chain combines TRBV7-3 with TRBJ1-6; possible D gene TRBD1, 5 bases. Input material: PBMCs or T cells enriched from blood (not recorded which). The receptor was isolated from a woman aged 40 to 50 with acute COVID-19. The CDR3 loop reads CASSLGGIRGVSPLHF. The CDR3 bases are TGTGCCAGCAGCTTGGGGGGGATAAGAGGGGTTTCACCCCTCCACTTT.